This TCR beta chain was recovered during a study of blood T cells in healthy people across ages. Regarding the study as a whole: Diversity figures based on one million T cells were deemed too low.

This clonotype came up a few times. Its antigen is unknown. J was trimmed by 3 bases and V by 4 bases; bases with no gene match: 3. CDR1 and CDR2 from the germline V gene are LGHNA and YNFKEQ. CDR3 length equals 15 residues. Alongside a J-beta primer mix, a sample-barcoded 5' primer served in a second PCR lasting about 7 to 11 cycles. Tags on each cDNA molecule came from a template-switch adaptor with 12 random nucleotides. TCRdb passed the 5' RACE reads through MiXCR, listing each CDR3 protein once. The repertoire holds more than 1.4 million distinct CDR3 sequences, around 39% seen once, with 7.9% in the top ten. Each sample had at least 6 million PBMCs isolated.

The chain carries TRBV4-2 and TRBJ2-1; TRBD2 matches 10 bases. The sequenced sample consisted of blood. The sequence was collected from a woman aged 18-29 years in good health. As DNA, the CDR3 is TGTGCCAGCAGCCGCCTAGCGGGAGACTACAATGAGCAGTTCTTC. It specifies CASSRLAGDYNEQFF.